This T cell receptor beta chain originates from a study of blood T cells in healthy people across ages. This clonotype was observed a few times. The antigen remains undetermined. Next came a second PCR, run for about 7 to 12 cycles, which used a sample-barcoded 5' primer along with a J-beta primer mix. From the 5' RACE reads, TCRdb called clonotypes with MiXCR, one entry per CDR3 protein. Of more than 650,000 distinct CDR3 sequences in the sample, less than 70% were seen once. Study outcomes and limitations: There were more naive CD4+ cells and higher diversity in long-lived donors than in aged donors.

With 5 bases clipped from V and 4 bases from J, the junction kept 6 bases outside the gene matches. The CDR3 is 14 amino acids. Germline V gene lookup returns CDR1 MDHEN and CDR2 SYDVKM. Sequences were obtained from blood. The clonotype comes from an elderly man in good health. V and J are TRBV28 and TRBJ1-2; 8 bases map to TRBD1. The CDR3 region has the DNA TGTGCCAGCAGTGCCCCGGACAGGGCCTATGGCTACACCTTC. It translates to CASSAPDRAYGYTF.